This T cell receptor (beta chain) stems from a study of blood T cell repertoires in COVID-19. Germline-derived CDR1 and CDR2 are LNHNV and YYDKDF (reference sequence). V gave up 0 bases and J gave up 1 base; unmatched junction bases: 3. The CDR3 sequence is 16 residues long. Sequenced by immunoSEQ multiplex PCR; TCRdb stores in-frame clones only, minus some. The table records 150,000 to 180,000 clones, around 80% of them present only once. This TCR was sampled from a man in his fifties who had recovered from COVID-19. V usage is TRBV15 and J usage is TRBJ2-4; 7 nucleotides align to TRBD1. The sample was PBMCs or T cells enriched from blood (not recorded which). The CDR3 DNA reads TGTGCCACCAGCAGAGAGGACAGGACCGCCAAAAACATTCAGTACTTC. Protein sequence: CATSREDRTAKNIQYF.